This T cell receptor (beta chain) was captured by sequencing in a study of monozygotic twins with inflammatory bowel disease. Germline V gene data show CDR1 as SEHNR and CDR2 as FQNEAQ (reference sequence). The CDR3 extends over 14 amino acids. Broader study findings: Immunosuppressive treatment differences may have increased patient repertoire variability.

For this clonotype: The antigen is unknown.

For each CDR3 protein, TCRdb gives one entry from its re-call of the 5' RACE reads, without DNA. Its clone listing holds 300,000 to 400,000 distinct CDR3 sequences. V is TRBV7-9 and J is TRBJ2-7. The TCR comes from a human donor with ulcerative colitis or Crohn's disease, or a healthy co-twin of an affected twin (not recorded which). Material: blood. CDR3 in amino acids: CASSHSGFSYEQYF. Together with reference TRBV7-9 and TRBJ2-7, the CDR3 gives the full variable domain: DTGVSQNPRHKITKRGQNVTFRCDPISEHNRLYWYRQTLGQGPEFLTYFQNEAQLEKSRLLSDRFSAERPKGSFSTLEIQRTEQGDSAMYLCASSHSGFSYEQYFGPGTRLTVT.